This T cell receptor beta chain was sequenced for a study of OX40 agonist ivuxolimab in advanced cancers. About the research overall: As their treatment, patients were administered ivuxolimab, an agonistic anti-OX40 (CD134) antibody. Enrolled patients in dose escalation had cancers that were hepatocellular carcinoma, melanoma, renal cell or head and neck cancer.

Clones were read by immunoSEQ multiplex PCR, and TCRdb kept only the in-frame ones, dropping some. The table shows roughly 76,000 clones, with 70% to 90% occurring only once. This clone was observed many times. What it binds is unknown. Findings and caveats of the study: CD4+ and CD8+ blood T cells expanded clonally by week 6 at 0.1 to 3.0 mg/kg. Expanded clones were, on average, more numerous in CD8+ T cells than in CD4+.

This CDR3 has 16 amino acids. The V end was cut by 1 base, the J end by 1 base, with 13 bases between. Germline CDR1 LGHNT, CDR2 FRNRAP. The starting material was CD4+ or CD8+ T cells sorted from blood, obtained in a trial of the OX40 agonist ivuxolimab. The sequence came from an adult with an advanced solid tumor such as melanoma, head and neck, liver or kidney cancer. V and J are TRBV12-5 and TRBJ1-1, with D hard to call. The CDR3 DNA follows: TGTGCTAGTGGTTTGGGGGATACCCTCGGGAACACTGAAGCTTTCTTT. It is translated as CASGLGDTLGNTEAFF.